This T cell receptor beta chain was recorded in a study of CD8+ T cells in alopecia areata listed by TCRdb under 2018. Study-level background: Treated patients were enrolled in an open-label pilot trial of oral tofacitinib, 5 to 10 mg twice daily, for moderate-to-severe alopecia areata. Patients stayed on tofacitinib for 6 to 18 months and then had 6 months of follow-up off drug so that delayed response and recurrence could be assessed. In treated patients, disease severity was measured using the SALT score, which gives the percentage of scalp surface area affected. In both human patients and the C3H/HeJ mouse model, the study applied high-throughput TCRbeta sequencing to look at T cell clonal expansion in alopecia areata. Human TCRbeta sequencing covered scalp tissue and sorted CD4+ and CD8+ peripheral blood T cells from patchy and totalis/universalis alopecia areata patients and healthy controls. Biopsies were taken from tofacitinib-treated patients at baseline and at 4 and 24 weeks of treatment, and a later scalp biopsy was taken in several of the tofacitinib-treated patients. Scalp clonality was compared among normal scalp (n=4), patchy alopecia areata scalp (n=8), and alopecia totalis/universalis scalp (n=8). RNA was extracted with the PAXgene miRNA kit for fixed scalp, the miRNeasy kit for PBMCs, and the RNeasy kit for mouse skin. Amplification of TCRbeta CDR3 regions was done by immunoSEQ multiplex PCR using 35 Vbeta forward primers and 13 Jbeta reverse primers. Results the study describes overall, beyond this receptor: Scalp TCR repertoire analysis is complicated because resident alphabeta T cells in normal human skin are also sequenced, whereas mouse skin is dominated by gammadelta T cells. The treated cohort was small, with a single nonresponder, so links between baseline CD8+ expansion and response need larger studies. Many expanded lesional clones persisted in scalp and blood during tofacitinib treatment, which may partly explain relapse after stopping treatment. Higher clonality and more expanded CD8+ clones were observed in lesional scalp than in normal scalp, particularly in alopecia totalis/universalis, a finding suggestive of antigenic drive. Tofacitinib significantly decreased scalp clonality and the number of expanded CD8+ clones among the top 100 scalp clones. Shared TCR sequences between patients were less evident than in mice, which may be partly attributable to HLA diversity in the patient population.

Read against the paper, the sample's time point label means: 4 weeks on oral tofacitinib. Per the publication, the treatment or condition label means: oral pan-JAK inhibitor, 5-10 mg twice daily. Peripheral blood and lesional scalp punch biopsies were obtained from patients with alopecia areata. PBMCs were separated by density centrifugation and stained for CD3, CD4 and CD8, after which CD4+ and CD8+ T cells were sorted on a FACSAria. The method was the immunoSEQ multiplex PCR assay. To provide template for TCR sequencing, every sample had RNA extracted and reverse transcribed into cDNA. First-strand cDNA was synthesized with SuperScript III using a 2:1 mix of oligo-dT and random hexamers. A synthetic immune receptor repertoire was used to assess amplification bias, and residual bias was removed computationally. From the authors' description of their analysis: Raw reads were preprocessed for error removal, and CDR3 was defined according to IMGT conventions as running from the conserved cysteine to phenylalanine. To get clonality, Shannon entropy was normalized by log2 of the number of productive unique TCRs and the result was subtracted from 1. Scalp TCRbeta sequences were cross-referenced with sorted blood CD4 and CD8 repertoires so that the CD4 or CD8 identity of scalp clones could be inferred. TCRdb holds this immuneACCESS table with in-frame rearrangements only. Some clones are missing; in checked studies, unresolved V genes explain under half, and the rest has no known cause. That table furnishes V, J and clone size, whereas the DNA furnished D and trimming. This sample holds fewer than 150,000 clones; roughly 82% were observed only once. The biggest ten clones account for roughly 25% of the sample.

A remark on this clone: Its antigen is not yet known. Base-call qualities are not available, and no considerably larger clone is one nucleotide away.

CDR3 length: 16 amino acids, cysteine to phenylalanine. This entry keeps only the CDR3 DNA: 48 bases, framed from base 1. From a lookup of the germline V gene, CDR1 and CDR2 are MGHRA and YSYEKL. The V end gives up 2 bases and the J end 4 bases, leaving 10 bases in the junction not matched to a gene. The specimen comprised CD8+ T cells sorted from blood, sampled at week 4, from a patient treated with tofacitinib. The rearranged chain carries TRBV4-1 and TRBJ1-1; 7 bases in between match TRBD1. The sequence derives from a human donor with alopecia areata. This receptor has the CDR3 CASSQLLGGESTEAFF. The bases read TGCGCCAGCAGCCAACTTTTAGGGGGCGAGAGCACTGAAGCTTTCTTT.